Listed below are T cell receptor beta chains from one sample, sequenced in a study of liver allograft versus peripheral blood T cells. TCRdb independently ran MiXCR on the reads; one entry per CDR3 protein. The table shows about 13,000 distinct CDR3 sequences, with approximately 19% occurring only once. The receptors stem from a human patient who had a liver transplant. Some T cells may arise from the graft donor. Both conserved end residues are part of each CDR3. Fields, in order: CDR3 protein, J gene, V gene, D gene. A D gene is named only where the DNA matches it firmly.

CASSQGQAKTDTQYF,TRBJ2-3,TRBV18,TRBD1
CASSPQGANYGYTF,TRBJ1-2,TRBV27,TRBD1
CASSQAGTGVFTQYF,TRBJ2-3,TRBV14,TRBD1
CASSFVGFGSPLHF,TRBJ1-6,TRBV28,.
CSARLKGGSRETQYF,TRBJ2-5,TRBV20-1,.
CASSVEGDSYNEQFF,TRBJ2-1,TRBV9,.
CSVDQTGGNTIYF,TRBJ1-3,TRBV29-1,.
CASSLAEGGEQFF,TRBJ2-1,TRBV7-9,.
CASSLGKGLYNEQFF,TRBJ2-1,TRBV12-3/TRBV12-4,.
CSARDRVGGEFQAFF,TRBJ1-1,TRBV20-1,TRBD1
CASSLGDRDYEQYF,TRBJ2-7,TRBV5-4,TRBD1
CASSYSSRPASYGYTF,TRBJ1-2,TRBV6-5,.
CSARDWARPGNTIYF,TRBJ1-3,TRBV20-1,.
CASSEGVNYGYTF,TRBJ1-2,TRBV19,.
CASSVAATNEKLFF,TRBJ1-4,TRBV9,.
CASGQGGPGGYTF,TRBJ1-2,TRBV6-1,TRBD1
CASSIGIQSYNEQFF,TRBJ2-1,TRBV19,.
CASNGGPSYNEQFF,TRBJ2-1,TRBV6-1,.
CASRQVIGASGRAGVQFF,TRBJ2-1,TRBV7-2,TRBD2
CASNAVPGANVLTF,TRBJ2-6,TRBV6-2/TRBV6-3,.
CSVRAVQETQYF,TRBJ2-5,TRBV29-1,.
CASSYPLRGNYEQYF,TRBJ2-7,TRBV6-6,.
CAIKDPGREGRAGELFF,TRBJ2-2,TRBV10-3,TRBD2
CSAIAGQDRGQYF,TRBJ2-7,TRBV20-1,TRBD2
CASTKGGGTGELFF,TRBJ2-2,TRBV27,.
CASSFGLADTDTQYF,TRBJ2-3,TRBV11-3,TRBD2
CAISGDSQGGYTF,TRBJ1-2,TRBV10-3,.
CASSPGQGNSPLHF,TRBJ1-6,TRBV18,TRBD1
CASSDLGQGAHGYTF,TRBJ1-2,TRBV14,TRBD1
CASSLAGGETQYF,TRBJ2-5,TRBV12-3/TRBV12-4,.